This TCR beta chain was observed in a study of blood T cell repertoires in COVID-19. Recovery among Cohort 3 donors was established by two negative PCRs, clearance, or symptom resolution. V trimming: 2 bases; J trimming: 4 bases; junction bases outside the gene matches: 10. Germline V gene lookup returns CDR1 SEHNR and CDR2 FQNEAQ (reference sequence). The length of the CDR3 is 17 residues. The table came from immunoSEQ multiplex PCR; TCRdb's copy has only in-frame clones and leaves some out. Here the sample spans 320,000 or so clones, 89% being singletons. This sequence was found in a man between 60 and 70 years old who had recovered from COVID-19. Specimen: PBMCs or T cells enriched from blood (not recorded which). The J gene is TRBJ2-7, the V gene TRBV7-9, with TRBD2 identical over 11 bases. The CDR3 region is CASSLFTSGRAGYEQYF. The CDR3 DNA is TGTGCCAGCAGCTTATTTACTAGCGGGAGAGCAGGGTACGAGCAGTACTTC.